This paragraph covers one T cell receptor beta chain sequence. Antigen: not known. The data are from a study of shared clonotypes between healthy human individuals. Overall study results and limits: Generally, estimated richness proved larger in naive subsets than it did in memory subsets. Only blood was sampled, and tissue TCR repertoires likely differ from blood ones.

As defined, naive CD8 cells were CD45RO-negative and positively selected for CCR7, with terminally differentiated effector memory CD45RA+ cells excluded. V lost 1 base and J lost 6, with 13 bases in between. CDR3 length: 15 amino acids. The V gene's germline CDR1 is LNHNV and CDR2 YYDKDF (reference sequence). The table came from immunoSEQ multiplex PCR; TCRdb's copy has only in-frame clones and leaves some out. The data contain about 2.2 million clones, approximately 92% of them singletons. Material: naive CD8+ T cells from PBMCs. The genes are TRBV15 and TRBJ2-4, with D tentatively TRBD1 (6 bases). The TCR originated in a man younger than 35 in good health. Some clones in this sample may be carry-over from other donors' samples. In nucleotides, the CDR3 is TGTGCCACCAGCAGAGTCAACAGGGCGGGAAACATTCAGTACTTC. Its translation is CATSRVNRAGNIQYF.